These 28 T cell receptor beta chains share one sample of origin, sequenced in a study of PD-1 and CTLA-4 blockade in melanoma. TCRdb's table, derived via immunoSEQ multiplex PCR, lists solely in-frame clones and lacks some. The sample has 15,000 to 20,000 clones, over 60% seen once. The starting material was CD8+ T cells from peripheral blood, obtained before anti-PD-1 treatment. The origin of the receptors is a human donor with melanoma.

This sequence joins TRBV7-9 and TRBJ2-1, with 9 positions matching TRBD2. CDR1 and CDR2 (germline): SEHNR, FQNEAQ (reference sequence). This CDR3 has 17 residues. The ends lost 2 bases at V and 9 bases at J; junction bases unmatched: 14. In DNA, the CDR3 is TGTGCCAGCAGCTTAAGTTTATCCGGACTAGCGTCAGTTGAGCAGTTCTTC. Translating gives CASSLSLSGLASVEQFF.

The chain combines TRBV29-1 with TRBJ1-1; D remains ambiguous. The V and J ends lost 5 bases and 8 bases respectively, with 15 bases between them. CDR3 length equals 12 residues. Germline V gene sequence: CDR1 SQVTM, CDR2 ANQGSEA. CDR3 amino acids: CSVRRTVHEAFF. As DNA, the CDR3 is TGCAGCGTTAGGAGAACAGTCCACGAAGCTTTCTTT.

This chain joins TRBV7-8 and TRBJ1-6; TRBD1 matches 7 bases. Germline V gene sequence: CDR1 SGHVS, CDR2 FQNEAQ. This CDR3 has 14 amino acids. The ends lost 9 bases at V and 7 bases at J; junction bases unmatched: 9. The CDR3 DNA reads TGTGCCAGTAGACAGGGTCAGATAAATTCACCCCTCCACTTT. Protein product: CASRQGQINSPLHF.

The CDR3: CASRIGWGNYEQYF. The CDR3 bases are TGTGCCAGCCGGATCGGTTGGGGAAACTACGAGCAGTACTTC. The chain has TRBV27 and TRBJ2-7; no reliable D call. CDR3 length: 14 amino acids. Germline V gene data show CDR1 as MNHEY and CDR2 as SMNVEV (reference sequence). Trimming cost V 8 bases and J 3 bases, with 17 bases left between them.

This clone was counted between two and nine times. This rearrangement joins TRBV7-6 to TRBJ1-2; D call uncertain. The CDR3 sequence is 15 residues long. Looked up from germline, CDR1 is SGHVS and CDR2 is FNYEAQ. V was pared by 1 base and J by 7 bases, with 16 bases between. The CDR3: CASSLEVHEGGGYTF. The CDR3 nucleotides read TGTGCCAGCAGCTTAGAAGTCCACGAGGGAGGTGGCTACACCTTC. The full variable domain, in which reference TRBV7-6 and TRBJ1-2 provide the parts outside the CDR3, is GAGVSQSPRYKVTKRGQDVALRCDPISGHVSLYWYRQALGQGPEFLTYFNYEAQQDKSGLPNDRFSAERPEGSISTLTIQRTEQRDSAMYRCASSLEVHEGGGYTFGSGTRLTVV.

The J gene is TRBJ2-5, the V gene TRBV27, with 7 bases lining up with TRBD1. This CDR3 contains 14 residues. Germline CDR1 is MNHEY and CDR2 is SMNVEV (reference sequence). V shed 4 bases, J shed 4 bases, and the junction held 6 bases outside the gene matches. The CDR3 reads CASSYEGARETQYF. The CDR3 bases are TGTGCCAGCAGTTATGAGGGGGCTAGAGAGACCCAGTACTTC.

This chain uses TRBV10-3 with TRBJ1-4, with 11 bases identical to TRBD1. The germline V gene has CDR1 ENHRY and CDR2 SYGVKD. The CDR3 has 17 amino acids. Trimming cost V 4 bases and J 3 bases; bases outside gene matches: 7. The CDR3: CAISARTGGLANEKLFF. CDR3 nucleotides: TGTGCCATCAGTGCCCGGACAGGGGGCTTAGCTAATGAAAAACTGTTTTTT.

This clone is medium-sized within its sample. The V gene is TRBV14, the J gene TRBJ1-2; 8 bases agree with TRBD1. J gave up 4 bases and V 4 bases, and 11 bases lay outside the gene matches. CDR1 and CDR2 from the germline V gene are SGHDN and FVKESK. The CDR3 has 16 residues. The CDR3 DNA sequence: TGTGCCAGCAGCCGATCGGACAGGGCCCAAACCTATGGCTACACCTTC. It yields the protein CASSRSDRAQTYGYTF.

The rearrangement joins TRBV6-4 to TRBJ2-6; a possible D gene is TRBD1 (6 bases). This CDR3 is 18 amino acids long. The germline V and J ends were trimmed by 3 bases and 0 bases, with 15 bases remaining between them. Germline V gives CDR1 MRHNA, CDR2 SNTAGT. The CDR3 bases are TGTGCCAGCAGTGAATCTTCAGGACAGTTCTCTGGGGCCAACGTCCTGACTTTC. Its translation: CASSESSGQFSGANVLTF.

The chain carries TRBV18 and TRBJ2-2; D not resolved. The V end was cut by 6 bases, the J end by 0 bases, with 11 bases between. This CDR3 contains 15 residues. The germline V gene has CDR1 KGHSH and CDR2 LQKENI. The CDR3 loop is CASSIELANTGELFF. The CDR3 nucleotides read TGTGCCAGCTCGATTGAGCTCGCGAACACCGGGGAGCTGTTTTTT.

The V call is TRBV27, the J call TRBJ2-1, with TRBD1 matching 8 bases. Trimming at V came to 3 bases and at J to 4 bases, leaving 11 bases not matched to a gene. CDR3 size: 17 residues. Germline CDR1 and CDR2: MNHEY and SMNVEV (reference sequence). The CDR3 sequence: CASSFLPGQDPYNEQFF. The CDR3 bases are TGTGCCAGCAGTTTCCTCCCGGGACAGGATCCGTACAATGAGCAGTTCTTC.

The rearrangement links TRBV3-1 (or the pseudogene TRBV3-2) to TRBJ2-1; the match to TRBD2 covers 10 bases. After removal of 4 bases from V and 9 bases from J, the junction contained 9 bases not matched to a gene. The CDR3 consists of 15 residues. The V gene's germline CDR1 is LGHDT and CDR2 YNNKEL (reference sequence). CDR3 in amino acids: CASSRPGLADGEQFF. CDR3 DNA sequence: TGTGCCAGCAGCCGGCCAGGACTAGCGGATGGTGAGCAGTTCTTC.

V and J are TRBV9 and TRBJ1-1, with D unclear. Germline V gives CDR1 SGDLS, CDR2 YYNGEE. CDR3 length: 16 amino acids. Trimming cost V 0 bases and J 5 bases, with 17 bases left between them. This chain's CDR3 is CASSVVRMAGETEAFF. Written as DNA, the CDR3 is TGTGCCAGCAGCGTAGTGAGGATGGCTGGTGAGACTGAAGCTTTCTTT.

This clone was counted a few times. V and J are TRBV5-1 and TRBJ2-7, with 8 bases fitting TRBD1. Germline V gene lookup returns CDR1 SGHRS and CDR2 YFSETQ. Losses at the gene ends were 2 bases for V and 0 bases for J; bases not matched to a gene: 4. This CDR3 has 15 amino acids. Here the CDR3 DNA reads TGCGCCAGCAGCTTCTGGACAGGGAGCTCCTACGAGCAGTACTTC. Encoded protein: CASSFWTGSSYEQYF. Based on the CDR3 plus reference TRBV5-1 and TRBJ2-7, the full variable domain is KAGVTQTPRYLIKTRGQQVTLSCSPISGHRSVSWYQQTPGQGLQFLFEYFSETQRNKGNFPGRFSGRQFSNSRSEMNVSTLELGDSALYLCASSFWTGSSYEQYFGPGTRLTVT.

This clone was recorded a few times. The CDR3 DNA follows: TGTGCCACCTCCGGGGGGAACTATGGCTACACCTTC. As protein: CATSGGNYGYTF. The chain is built from TRBV6-5 and TRBJ1-2; TRBD1 might be the D (5 bases). Trimming took 10 bases from V and 2 from J, leaving 11 bases between them. This CDR3 has 12 residues. Germline V CDR1 and CDR2: MNHEY, SVGAGI.

The chain has TRBV29-1 and TRBJ1-2; a possible D gene is TRBD1 (5 bases). With 4 bases removed from V and 2 bases from J, the gap between germline ends came to 8 bases. Germline CDR1 SQVTM, CDR2 ANQGSEA. The CDR3 consists of 12 residues. The CDR3 DNA sequence: TGCAGCGTTGTGGGACGGAACTATGGCTACACCTTC. Translation: CSVVGRNYGYTF. The whole variable domain, remainder taken from reference TRBV29-1 and TRBJ1-2, is SAVISQKPSRDICQRGTSLTIQCQVDSQVTMMFWYRQQPGQSLTLIATANQGSEATYESGFVIDKFPISRPNLTFSTLTVSNMSPEDSSIYLCSVVGRNYGYTFGSGTRLTVV.

The chain uses TRBV21-1 and TRBJ2-7; the DNA was not used to check the table's D call, TRBD1. TRBV21-1 is flagged as a pseudogene. The CDR3 is 16 amino acids. The CDR3 here is CASSKGTQGASYEQYF. As DNA, the CDR3 is TGTGCCAGCAGCAAAGGGACACAGGGGGCTTCCTACGAGCAGTACTTC.

This chain connects TRBV6-1 to TRBJ2-7, with D possibly being TRBD2 (5 bases). This CDR3 spans 13 amino acids. Germline V gives CDR1 MNHNS, CDR2 SASEGT. The V and J ends lost 3 bases and 3 bases respectively, with 9 bases between them. This CDR3 is CASSDGGLYEQYF. In nucleotides, the CDR3 is TGTGCCAGCAGTGACGGCGGACTCTACGAGCAGTACTTC.

The V call is TRBV19, the J call TRBJ2-1; either TRBD1 or TRBD2 may supply D (5 bases each). The germline V gene has CDR1 LNHDA and CDR2 SQIVND (reference sequence). This CDR3 comprises 13 residues. V lost 4 bases, J lost 7 bases, and 11 bases lay in between. The CDR3 DNA sequence: TGTGCCAGTAGTACGGGACCGCTTAATGAGCAGTTCTTC. Translated, it gives CASSTGPLNEQFF.

In its sample, this clone was seen a few times. This chain joins TRBV24-1 and TRBJ1-1; TRBD1 is a possible D gene (5 bases). Deletions cut 9 bases from V and 5 bases from J, with 15 bases between. The CDR3 has 13 amino acids. The germline V gene encodes CDR1 KGHDR and CDR2 SFDVKD. The CDR3 DNA reads as TGTGCCACCCGAGCGGACGGGACGACTGAAGCTTTCTTT. It specifies CATRADGTTEAFF.

This clone is categorized as medium-sized. This sequence joins TRBV4-2 and TRBJ1-5; D remains unclear. The CDR3 has 15 amino acids. Trimming pared 4 bases from V and 0 bases from J, leaving 10 bases between. The germline V gene encodes CDR1 LGHNA and CDR2 YNFKEQ. CDR3 nucleotides: TGTGCCAGCAGCCCGACGCTTTATAGCAATCAGCCCCAGCATTTT. It encodes CASSPTLYSNQPQHF.

This clone was detected only a few times. The V call is TRBV4-1, the J call TRBJ1-3, with 11 bases aligning to TRBD1. Germline values: CDR1 MGHRA, CDR2 YSYEKL. The CDR3 has 13 amino acids. Losses at the gene ends were 5 bases for V and 8 bases for J; bases not matched to a gene: 2. The CDR3 spells CASSWGQGDTIYF. The CDR3 DNA is TGCGCCAGCAGCTGGGGACAGGGGGACACCATATATTTT.

The chain is built from TRBV4-1 and TRBJ2-7; 7 bases match TRBD2. Germline trimming cut 0 bases from V and 2 bases from J; bases unmatched to any gene: 1. Germline V gene lookup returns CDR1 MGHRA and CDR2 YSYEKL. The CDR3 runs 14 residues. The CDR3 spells CASSQERGTYEQYF. In DNA, the CDR3 is TGCGCCAGCAGCCAAGAGCGGGGGACCTACGAGCAGTACTTC.

The rearrangement uses TRBV27 and TRBJ1-5, with D perhaps TRBD1 (6 bases). V gave up 6 bases and J gave up 9 bases, with 18 bases separating them. The CDR3 spans 14 residues. The germline V gene has CDR1 MNHEY and CDR2 SMNVEV (reference sequence). Here the CDR3 reads CASSPGAAVWPQHF. Written as DNA, the CDR3 is TGTGCCAGCAGCCCGGGGGCCGCGGTGTGGCCCCAGCATTTT.

The chain joins TRBV7-6 to TRBJ1-3, with TRBD1 identical over 7 bases. V dropped 1 base and J dropped 5; count of bases not matched to a gene: 2. The V gene's germline CDR1 is SGHVS and CDR2 FNYEAQ. The CDR3 has 14 residues. The CDR3 sequence is CASSLGGQRNTIYF. In nucleotides, the CDR3 is TGTGCCAGCAGCTTAGGGGGACAGCGAAACACCATATATTTT.

The chain carries TRBV10-3 and TRBJ1-4, with D unclear. The CDR3 has 16 residues. CDR1 ENHRY and CDR2 SYGVKD come from the germline V gene. V lost 4 bases, J lost 0 bases, and 12 bases lay in between. The DNA of the CDR3 is TGTGCCATCAGTGGGCAAGGGCGCTCAACTAATGAAAAACTGTTTTTT. Protein: CAISGQGRSTNEKLFF.

V gene TRBV11-2 combines with J gene TRBJ1-5; 7 bases are shared with TRBD1. V gave up 0 bases and J gave up 2 bases; unmatched junction bases: 7. Germline lookup yields CDR1 SGHAT and CDR2 FQNNGV. The CDR3 is 17 amino acids. For the CDR3, the DNA is TGTGCCAGCAGCTTAGATGGGAGGGGGCTAGGCAATCAGCCCCAGCATTTT. It translates to CASSLDGRGLGNQPQHF.

The rearrangement joins TRBV19 to TRBJ1-1; D unclear. The CDR3 covers 14 residues. The V gene lost 2 bases and the J gene lost 1 base, with 8 bases spanning the gap. Germline-derived CDR1 and CDR2 are LNHDA and SQIVND (reference sequence). For the CDR3, the DNA is TGTGCCAGTAGTATAAATGGCGGGAACACTGAAGCTTTCTTT. It specifies CASSINGGNTEAFF.